This T cell receptor beta chain was captured by sequencing in a study of shared clonotypes between healthy human individuals. The study, taken as a whole, reports: Rarefaction indicated that sorted-subset sequencing remained incomplete although depth was large.

With respect to this clone: Antigen unknown.

Assay used: immunoSEQ multiplex PCR; TCRdb lists only in-frame clones, some missing. The sample holds about 380,000 clones, roughly 96% seen once. CCR7-negative CD45RA+ TemRA cells were pooled with CD45RO+ cells for CD8 memory. The sequencing sample was made of memory CD8+ T cells sorted from blood. The subset was: CD45RO+ cells pooled with CCR7-negative TemRA cells. This sequence was found in a young man in good health.

CDR3 DNA: TGTGCCAGTAGTATGGGAACAGGTTCTAACTATGGCTACACCTTC. This encodes CASSMGTGSNYGYTF. The J gene is TRBJ1-2, the V gene TRBV19; TRBD1 might be the D (5 bases). CDR3 length equals 15 residues. V was shortened by 3 bases and J by 0 bases, with 11 bases between the two germline ends. The germline V gene has CDR1 LNHDA and CDR2 SQIVND (reference sequence).